Presented here are 10 T cell receptor beta chains from one specimen sequenced in a study of cytomegalovirus exposure and HLA in healthy donors. The PCR contained 60 Vbeta and 13 Jbeta primers. Method: immunoSEQ multiplex PCR; TCRdb's copy keeps in-frame clones and lacks some. The sample consists of fewer than 110,000 clones, approximately 64% of them appearing once. Sequencing used PBMCs. Receptors originate from a woman between 50 and 59 years old in good health and CMV-seronegative.

The count of this clone is one. The gene calls are TRBV7-3 and TRBJ1-2; D remains unclear. This CDR3 is built from 17 residues. The germline gives CDR1 SGHTA, CDR2 FQGTGA. The V and J ends lost 1 base and 0 bases respectively, with 15 bases between them. The chain's CDR3 is CASSLMARGSTNYGYTF. The CDR3 DNA is TGTGCCAGCAGCTTAATGGCCCGGGGATCAACTAACTATGGCTACACCTTC.

On this clone: Within the sample, other DNA sequences also encode this same CDR3. V usage is TRBV27 and J usage is TRBJ2-7, with D possibly TRBD1 on 6 matching bases. The germline V and J ends were trimmed by 3 bases and 0 bases, with 12 bases remaining between them. In germline, CDR1 is MNHEY, CDR2 SMNVEV (reference sequence). The CDR3 totals 15 residues. DNA for the CDR3: TGTGCCAGCAGTTTGACAGGATTGAACTCCTACGAGCAGTACTTC. It codes for CASSLTGLNSYEQYF.

CDR3 residues: CSGGGTANTEAFF. CDR3 DNA sequence: TGCAGCGGGGGTGGGACAGCGAACACTGAAGCTTTCTTT. The J gene is TRBJ1-1, the V gene TRBV29-1; TRBD1 agrees at 7 bases. Germline V CDR1 and CDR2: SQVTM, ANQGSEA. The CDR3 is made up of 13 amino acids. J gave up 1 base and V 7 bases, and 6 bases lay outside the gene matches.

The V and J genes are TRBV6-5 and TRBJ2-5; 9 positions agree with TRBD1. Trimming removed 6 bases from V and 5 bases from J; junction bases left unmatched: 4. The CDR3 has 13 residues. Germline values: CDR1 MNHEY, CDR2 SVGAGI. CDR3 in DNA: TGTGCCAGCAGAGGACAGGGGAGGGAGACCCAGTACTTC. Protein sequence: CASRGQGRETQYF.

This clone was picked up a small number of times. The chain uses TRBV28 and TRBJ1-5; D call uncertain. V gave up 1 base and J gave up 0 bases, with 10 bases separating them. There are 16 residues in the CDR3. The germline gives CDR1 MDHEN, CDR2 SYDVKM. This chain's CDR3 is CASSLLPVLSNQPQHF. DNA for the CDR3: TGTGCCAGCAGTTTATTGCCGGTACTTAGCAATCAGCCCCAGCATTTT.

This sequence joins TRBV28 and TRBJ2-3; 10 positions match TRBD2. The V segment lost 7 bases and the J segment 2 bases; nucleotides outside the gene matches: 6. The germline V gene encodes CDR1 MDHEN and CDR2 SYDVKM. The CDR3 contains 15 residues. For the CDR3, the DNA is TGTGCCAGCACCAATAGCGGGAGGTACACAGATACGCAGTATTTT. Translation gives CASTNSGRYTDTQYF.

This clone was recorded a few times. The chain combines TRBV4-2 with TRBJ2-5, with a tentative D call TRBD2 (8 bases). Germline loops: CDR1 LGHNA, CDR2 YNFKEQ. The V end lost 3 bases, the J end lost 5 bases, and 16 bases lay between the germline ends. This CDR3 region has 15 residues. The DNA of the CDR3 is TGTGCCAGCAGCCAGAGGGGGCCGGGGGGGGAGACCCAGTACTTC. It codes for CASSQRGPGGETQYF.

This sequence joins TRBV18 and TRBJ2-5; D ambiguous. CDR1 is KGHSH, CDR2 LQKENI, per germline. With 1 base removed from V and 13 bases from J, the gap between germline ends came to 10 bases. The CDR3 runs to 11 residues. This chain's CDR3 is CASSPRQVMYF. The CDR3 DNA is TGTGCCAGCTCACCACGTCAGGTTATGTACTTC. Using reference TRBV18 and TRBJ2-5 for the parts outside the CDR3, the full variable domain is NAGVMQNPRHLVRRRGQEARLRCSPMKGHSHVYWYRQLPEEGLKFMVYLQKENIIDESGMPKERFSAEFPKEGPSILRIQQVVRGDSAAYFCASSPRQVMYFGPGTRLLVL.

The CDR3: CASSVAGGETQYF. The DNA of the CDR3 is TGTGCCAGCAGTGTGGCAGGCGGGGAGACCCAGTACTTC. V is TRBV2 and J is TRBJ2-5, with D maybe TRBD2 (5 bases). The germline V gene has CDR1 SNHLY and CDR2 FYNNEI. This CDR3 is 13 amino acids long. V dropped 4 bases and J dropped 5 bases, with 11 bases sitting between them.

The CDR3 sequence is CASSIIVPGGSQETQYF. CDR3 nucleotides: TGTGCCAGTAGTATAATTGTCCCAGGGGGCTCCCAAGAGACCCAGTACTTC. V usage is TRBV19 and J usage is TRBJ2-5, with 8 bases that match TRBD1. CDR1 and CDR2 from the germline V gene are LNHDA and SQIVND (reference sequence). The CDR3 extends over 17 amino acids. V trimming: 2 bases; J trimming: 1 base; junction bases outside the gene matches: 9.